This T cell receptor (beta chain) was found in a study of CD8 T cells in Susac syndrome. Random hexamers were used to reverse transcribe about 0.45 to 1 ug of RNA. An immunoSEQ multiplex PCR generated amplified TCR beta CDR3 products spanning 54 Vbeta and 13 Jbeta. TCRdb re-called the immunoSEQ multiplex PCR reads through MiXCR, storing one row per CDR3 protein. The table records 250,000 to 350,000 distinct CDR3 sequences, about 91% of them present only once. The authors sequenced TCR beta from blood CD8+ and CD4+ T cells. It was treatment-naive patients with stable or active relapsing-remitting disease who made up the multiple sclerosis controls. V gave up 4 bases and J gave up 4 bases; unmatched junction bases: 12. Germline CDR1 reads LNHDA; CDR2 reads SQIVND (reference sequence). This CDR3 has 16 residues.

Sequencing was done on a sample of CD4+ T cells from PBMCs. The TCR comes from a human donor with multiple sclerosis. J is TRBJ1-1 and V is TRBV19; 7 bases are a match to TRBD1. Written as DNA, the CDR3 is TGTGCCAGTAGTACCCTAGGGGGCCTATTTGGCACTGAAGCTTTCTTT. It yields the protein CASSTLGGLFGTEAFF.